This T cell receptor beta chain originates from a study of shared clonotypes between healthy human individuals. Naive CD8 cells, CD45RO-negative and positively selected for CCR7, excluded terminally differentiated effector memory CD45RA+ cells. The assay used deep level. The repertoire was sequenced with immunoSEQ multiplex PCR; TCRdb's copy has only in-frame clones and lacks some. The sample holds around 2,000,000 clones, 85% to 95% seen once. This clonotype originated in a man aged 18-30 years in good health. Sequenced input: naive CD8+ T cells sorted from blood.

The CDR3 loop reads CASTKRTAAPDEQYF. The CDR3 coding sequence is TGTGCCAGCACTAAGAGGACTGCGGCCCCTGACGAGCAGTACTTC. The V gene is TRBV6-1, the J gene TRBJ2-7; possible D gene TRBD2, 5 bases. Trimming cost V 7 bases and J 5 bases, with 21 bases left between them. The germline gives CDR1 MNHNS, CDR2 SASEGT. This CDR3 has 15 residues.